The rows below give T cell receptor beta chains drawn from one sample of a study of cytomegalovirus exposure and HLA in healthy donors. Sequenced by immunoSEQ multiplex PCR; TCRdb stores in-frame clones only, minus some. This table has under 200,000 clones, more than 70% appearing once. Sequenced: PBMCs. These receptors all come from a woman in her forties or fifties in good health and CMV-seropositive. CDR3s include the opening cysteine and the closing phenylalanine or tryptophan. D genes are given only for firm matches. Where a row states a size, it is once, few, many or the class of an expanded clone; other rows omit it.

j_call,clone_size,v_call,d_call,cdr3_nt,cdr3_aa
TRBJ1-1,.,TRBV19,.,TGTGCCAGTAGTATAGACGGCCTAGGGAGCACTGAAGCTTTCTTT,CASSIDGLGSTEAFF
TRBJ1-2,.,TRBV28,TRBD1,TGTGCCAGCAGCCAGGACAGGTCCCATGGCTACACCTTC,CASSQDRSHGYTF
TRBJ2-4,.,TRBV7-9,TRBD1,TGTGCCAGCAGCCCCCCAGGACAGGACACGAATCCTCAGTACTTC,CASSPPGQDTNPQYF
TRBJ2-2,few,TRBV25-1,.,TGTGCCAGCAGTGAATGGGCAAAGACCGGGGAGCTGTTTTTT,CASSEWAKTGELFF
TRBJ1-1,.,TRBV30,TRBD1,TGTGCCTGGACGCTAACAGGGGGAGTGAACACTGAGGCTTTCTTT,CAWTLTGGVNTEAFF
TRBJ2-3,once,TRBV25-1,.,TGTGCCAGCAGTGAATTCAGGGGGGAAGGAGATACGCAGTATTTT,CASSEFRGEGDTQYF
TRBJ2-7,.,TRBV6-5,TRBD2,TGTGCCAGCAGGCCAGGACTAGCGGTCTCCTACGAGCAGTACTTC,CASRPGLAVSYEQYF
TRBJ2-5,once,TRBV7-2,TRBD2,TGTGCCAGCAGCTTAACTAGCGGGGACCAAGAGACCCAGTACTTC,CASSLTSGDQETQYF
TRBJ1-1,.,TRBV6-6,.,TGTGCCAGCAGTTACGCTACAGGGATTCGGCCTGAAGCTTTCTTT,CASSYATGIRPEAFF
TRBJ2-7,.,TRBV9,.,TGTGCCAGCAGCGTTGCCCCGCGGGCCCCTTATGACGAGCAGTACTTC,CASSVAPRAPYDEQYF
TRBJ1-1,.,TRBV6-6,TRBD1,TGTGCCAGCAGCCAGACCACAGGGGTTTGGGCTTTCTTT,CASSQTTGVWAFF
TRBJ1-1,.,TRBV11-2,.,TGTGCCAGCAGCTTAGTAGCAAACACTGAAGCTTTCTTT,CASSLVANTEAFF
TRBJ1-1,.,TRBV27,.,TGTGCCAGCAGTTTCTACAGGAACACTGAAGCTTTCTTT,CASSFYRNTEAFF
TRBJ1-2,few,TRBV6-5,.,TGTGCCAGCAGTTACTCGACTGGGAGAAACTATGGCTACACCTTC,CASSYSTGRNYGYTF
TRBJ1-3,.,TRBV28,.,TGTGCCAGCAGTTTAGGGGGGATCATCTCTGGAAACACCATATATTTT,CASSLGGIISGNTIYF
TRBJ2-1,.,TRBV15,.,TGTGCCACAGGGGGGGCGGGAGTGCGGAATGAGCAGTTCTTC,CATGGAGVRNEQFF
TRBJ1-1,few,TRBV19,TRBD1,TGTGCCAGTAGTATAGATTCCCCAGGACAGGCTGAAGCTTTCTTT,CASSIDSPGQAEAFF
TRBJ2-3,.,TRBV11-3,TRBD2,TGTGCCAGCAGCCCCTTCTTTAGCGGGGGGGCTGCAGATACGCAGTATTTT,CASSPFFSGGAADTQYF
TRBJ2-1,.,TRBV9,.,TGTGCCAGCAGCCGTAGAGAGAATGAGCAGTTCTTC,CASSRRENEQFF
TRBJ2-7,.,TRBV30,TRBD1,TGTGCCTGGAGCCCGGACAGGGTCTACGAGCAGTACTTC,CAWSPDRVYEQYF
TRBJ2-1,.,TRBV11-3,TRBD2,TGTGCCAGCAGCTTAGGATCGGGCGGGGGGTTTGTCGAGCAGTTCTTC,CASSLGSGGGFVEQFF
TRBJ2-1,few,TRBV6-5,TRBD1,TGTGCCAGCACCAGGGGGAACCCCTACAATGAGCAGTTCTTC,CASTRGNPYNEQFF
TRBJ2-2,.,TRBV7-3,TRBD2,TGTGCCAGCACCTCCTGGGCGGGGGGCAAGACCGGGGAGCTGTTTTTT,CASTSWAGGKTGELFF
TRBJ1-4,.,TRBV7-2,.,TGTGCCAGCAGGCCGGGACATAATAATGAAAAACTGTTTTTT,CASRPGHNNEKLFF
TRBJ1-1,.,TRBV7-2,.,TGTGCCAGCAGCTTAGAGGGAGTTTGGGTGTCCGAAGCTTTCTTT,CASSLEGVWVSEAFF
TRBJ2-5,.,TRBV19,.,TGTGCCAGTAGTACCCCGGGACTCAAAGAGACCCAGTACTTC,CASSTPGLKETQYF
TRBJ2-2,.,TRBV7-2,TRBD2,TGTGCCAGCAGCTTAACTAGCGGGGTGAACACCGGGGAGCTGTTTTTT,CASSLTSGVNTGELFF
TRBJ1-1,.,TRBV29-1,.,TGCAGCGTTCCGGGGGTACTCCTGAACACTGAAGCTTTCTTT,CSVPGVLLNTEAFF
TRBJ1-3,few,TRBV14,.,TGTGCCAGCAGCCCCCTAGGACTGAGTACTGGAAACACCATATATTTT,CASSPLGLSTGNTIYF
TRBJ2-1,.,TRBV5-4,TRBD2,TGTGCCAGCAACCTTGCCGGAGCGGGAGTGGATGAGCAGTTCTTC,CASNLAGAGVDEQFF
TRBJ2-3,.,TRBV6-4,TRBD2,TGTGCCAGCAGCGAGCGGGAGGGCCTCACAGATACGCAGTATTTT,CASSEREGLTDTQYF
TRBJ2-3,.,TRBV5-1,TRBD2,TGCGCCAGCAGCGCACTAGCGGGATTTACAGATACGCAGTATTTT,CASSALAGFTDTQYF
TRBJ2-3,.,TRBV5-4,TRBD2,TGTGCCAGCAGCCTGGTTGGGGGGGCAGATACGCAGTATTTT,CASSLVGGADTQYF
TRBJ1-5,.,TRBV4-1,.,TGCGCCAGCAGCCAAGACAGGGAAGATCAGCCCCAGCATTTT,CASSQDREDQPQHF
TRBJ2-7,few,TRBV11-2,.,TGTGCCAGCAGCCCCGGGTGGGGGGGCCAGGGGCAGTACTTC,CASSPGWGGQGQYF
TRBJ2-3,once,TRBV5-1,TRBD2,TGCGCCAGCAGCTTGGAGGGTAGCGGGGGAGATACGCAGTATTTT,CASSLEGSGGDTQYF
TRBJ1-2,few,TRBV4-3,TRBD1,TGCGCCAGCAGCCAAGGTGTAACAGGGGAAATCTATGGCTACACCTTC,CASSQGVTGEIYGYTF
TRBJ1-3,.,TRBV7-2,.,TGTGCCAGCAGCTTCCAGGGCTATGGAAACACCATATATTTT,CASSFQGYGNTIYF
TRBJ1-2,.,TRBV7-3,.,TGTGCCAGCAGCTTGACAGAAGCTAACTATGGCTACACCTTC,CASSLTEANYGYTF
TRBJ2-1,.,TRBV10-3,TRBD1,TGTGCCATCAGTGGAACAGGGGACCATGAGCAGTTCTTC,CAISGTGDHEQFF
TRBJ1-3,.,TRBV11-2,.,TGTGCCAGCAGCTTATCTGGCGGGACGGTCTCTGGAAACACCATATATTTT,CASSLSGGTVSGNTIYF
TRBJ2-7,.,TRBV6-1,TRBD1,TGTGCCAGCGATGAGGCCCGACAGGGGATTTACGAGCAGTACTTC,CASDEARQGIYEQYF
TRBJ2-7,.,TRBV6-1,TRBD2,TGTGCCACCGAACCTAGCGGGGGGACCTACGAGCAGTACTTC,CATEPSGGTYEQYF
TRBJ2-1,.,TRBV11-3,TRBD2,TGTGCCAGCAGCTTAGCGGGAGGGACCTACAATGAGCAGTTCTTC,CASSLAGGTYNEQFF
TRBJ2-7,.,TRBV29-1,.,TGCAGCCCCAACGACAGTCTCTCCTACGAGCAGTACTTC,CSPNDSLSYEQYF